A selection of T cell receptor beta chains follows, all from one sample in a study of naive and memory T cell subsets. MiXCR, applied by TCRdb to the UMI-ligation and nested PCR reads, yields one record per CDR3 protein. The sample contains more than 95,000 distinct CDR3 sequences, roughly 14% of which appear only once. Sequenced input: naive CD8+ T cells from blood. All receptors come from a human donor in good health. Both conserved end residues are part of each CDR3. The D gene is left open where the match is weak. Part of the rows lack a size; the others show once, few, many or a class for expanded clones.

J gene: TRBJ2-7
clone size: few
V gene: TRBV15
D gene: .
CDR3 protein: CATSRERGPLYEQYF
CDR3 DNA: TGTGCCACCAGCAGAGAAAGGGGTCCCCTCTACGAGCAGTACTTC

J gene: TRBJ1-4
clone size: few
V gene: TRBV6-1
D gene: .
CDR3 protein: CASSVGTTSTNEKLFF
CDR3 DNA: TGTGCCAGCAGTGTGGGGACAACCTCTACTAATGAAAAACTGTTTTTT

J gene: TRBJ2-7
clone size: .
V gene: TRBV7-9
D gene: .
CDR3 protein: CASSSHRDGSYEQYF
CDR3 DNA: TGTGCCAGCAGCTCCCACCGGGACGGCTCCTACGAGCAGTACTTC

J gene: TRBJ2-5
clone size: few
V gene: TRBV30
D gene: TRBD2
CDR3 protein: CAWSARGRAPQETQYF
CDR3 DNA: TGTGCCTGGAGTGCTCGGGGGAGGGCTCCGCAAGAGACCCAGTACTTC

J gene: TRBJ1-4
clone size: many
V gene: TRBV4-3
D gene: .
CDR3 protein: CASSQEAASEDTRNEKLFF
CDR3 DNA: TGCGCCAGCAGCCAAGAAGCCGCCTCCGAGGACACTCGTAATGAAAAACTGTTTTTT

J gene: TRBJ2-1
clone size: many
V gene: TRBV25-1
D gene: TRBD2
CDR3 protein: CASSETSGGAWAEQFF
CDR3 DNA: TGTGCCAGCAGTGAAACTAGCGGGGGGGCTTGGGCTGAGCAGTTCTTC

J gene: TRBJ2-1
clone size: few
V gene: TRBV6-5
D gene: .
CDR3 protein: CASYGSNEQFF
CDR3 DNA: TGTGCCAGCTACGGGTCCAATGAGCAGTTCTTC

J gene: TRBJ2-7
clone size: many
V gene: TRBV3-1
D gene: TRBD2
CDR3 protein: CASSLVASGGYEQYF
CDR3 DNA: TGTGCCAGCAGCTTAGTGGCTAGCGGGGGATACGAGCAGTACTTC

J gene: TRBJ2-1
clone size: once
V gene: TRBV6-2/TRBV6-3
D gene: .
CDR3 protein: CASRSRWGDEQFF
CDR3 DNA: TGTGCCAGCAGAAGCCGGTGGGGGGATGAGCAGTTCTTC

J gene: TRBJ1-2
clone size: .
V gene: TRBV4-3
D gene: .
CDR3 protein: CASSERSARLRAGYTF
CDR3 DNA: TGCGCCAGCAGCGAAAGATCGGCCCGCCTTCGGGCTGGCTACACCTTC

J gene: TRBJ2-3
clone size: .
V gene: TRBV7-3
D gene: TRBD2
CDR3 protein: CASSLGLAGSNTQYF
CDR3 DNA: TGTGCCAGCAGCTTAGGACTAGCGGGGTCAAATACGCAGTATTTT

J gene: TRBJ1-6
clone size: .
V gene: TRBV15
D gene: .
CDR3 protein: CATSREQVAPLHF
CDR3 DNA: TGTGCCACCAGCAGAGAGCAGGTAGCACCCCTCCACTTT

J gene: TRBJ2-5
clone size: .
V gene: TRBV7-2
D gene: .
CDR3 protein: CASSLGRHQETQYF
CDR3 DNA: TGTGCCAGCAGTCTGGGACGCCACCAAGAGACCCAGTACTTC

J gene: TRBJ2-1
clone size: .
V gene: TRBV29-1
D gene: TRBD2
CDR3 protein: CSVAGTTQVENEQFF
CDR3 DNA: TGCAGCGTTGCCGGGACTACGCAAGTTGAGAATGAGCAGTTCTTC

J gene: TRBJ2-1
clone size: many
V gene: TRBV4-2
D gene: TRBD2
CDR3 protein: CASSQASGGVLTNEQFF
CDR3 DNA: TGTGCCAGCAGCCAAGCTAGCGGGGGGGTCCTCACGAATGAGCAGTTCTTC

J gene: TRBJ1-1
clone size: few
V gene: TRBV7-9
D gene: .
CDR3 protein: CASSGARSTEAFF
CDR3 DNA: TGTGCCAGCAGCGGGGCCAGAAGCACTGAAGCTTTCTTT

J gene: TRBJ2-5
clone size: many
V gene: TRBV6-2/TRBV6-3
D gene: TRBD2
CDR3 protein: CASSSMAGGRETQYF
CDR3 DNA: TGTGCCAGCAGCTCCATGGCGGGAGGTAGGGAGACCCAGTACTTC

J gene: TRBJ2-2
clone size: .
V gene: TRBV14
D gene: TRBD2
CDR3 protein: CASSQVTGGPTGELFF
CDR3 DNA: TGTGCCAGCAGCCAAGTAACGGGAGGACCTACCGGGGAGCTGTTTTTT

J gene: TRBJ2-1
clone size: many
V gene: TRBV27
D gene: TRBD2
CDR3 protein: CASSATSASSYNEQFF
CDR3 DNA: TGTGCCAGCAGTGCCACTAGCGCAAGTTCCTACAATGAGCAGTTCTTC

J gene: TRBJ2-1
clone size: few
V gene: TRBV27
D gene: .
CDR3 protein: CASSLRGGSGNVEQFF
CDR3 DNA: TGTGCCAGCAGTTTAAGAGGGGGGAGCGGGAATGTTGAGCAGTTCTTC

J gene: TRBJ2-3
clone size: .
V gene: TRBV27
D gene: .
CDR3 protein: CATRWGVWQYF
CDR3 DNA: TGTGCCACCCGGTGGGGGGTTTGGCAGTATTTT

J gene: TRBJ2-5
clone size: few
V gene: TRBV28
D gene: .
CDR3 protein: CASSSQYQETQYF
CDR3 DNA: TGTGCCAGCAGCTCTCAGTACCAAGAGACCCAGTACTTC

J gene: TRBJ2-3
clone size: .
V gene: TRBV7-3
D gene: TRBD2
CDR3 protein: CASSLAGGNTDTQYF
CDR3 DNA: TGTGCCAGCAGCCTAGCGGGGGGGAACACAGATACGCAGTATTTT

J gene: TRBJ2-3
clone size: many
V gene: TRBV29-1
D gene: .
CDR3 protein: CSVEESGGAVAQYF
CDR3 DNA: TGCAGCGTTGAAGAAAGTGGAGGGGCGGTGGCGCAGTATTTT

J gene: TRBJ1-1
clone size: many
V gene: TRBV29-1
D gene: .
CDR3 protein: CSDGQKNTEAFF
CDR3 DNA: TGCAGCGATGGACAGAAAAACACTGAAGCTTTCTTT

J gene: TRBJ2-1
clone size: many
V gene: TRBV12-3/TRBV12-4
D gene: .
CDR3 protein: CASNYPGDNEQFF
CDR3 DNA: TGTGCCAGCAATTATCCAGGGGACAATGAGCAGTTCTTC

J gene: TRBJ2-1
clone size: many
V gene: TRBV12-3/TRBV12-4
D gene: .
CDR3 protein: CASTLETPYNEQFF
CDR3 DNA: TGTGCCAGCACCTTAGAGACTCCGTACAATGAGCAGTTCTTC

J gene: TRBJ1-5
clone size: few
V gene: TRBV10-3
D gene: TRBD1
CDR3 protein: CAISDSEGTGVGWEWNQPQHF
CDR3 DNA: TGTGCCATCAGTGATTCCGAAGGGACAGGGGTCGGTTGGGAGTGGAATCAGCCCCAGCATTTT

J gene: TRBJ2-5
clone size: many
V gene: TRBV29-1
D gene: .
CDR3 protein: CSVAAGGGETQYF
CDR3 DNA: TGCAGCGTTGCCGCAGGGGGAGGCGAGACCCAGTACTTC

J gene: TRBJ2-1
clone size: .
V gene: TRBV4-3
D gene: .
CDR3 protein: CASSQVASVQGSPYTSYNEQFF
CDR3 DNA: TGCGCCAGCAGCCAAGTGGCGTCAGTCCAGGGGAGTCCTTACACCTCCTACAATGAGCAGTTCTTC

J gene: TRBJ2-1
clone size: .
V gene: TRBV12-3/TRBV12-4
D gene: .
CDR3 protein: CASSRGSYNEQFF
CDR3 DNA: TGTGCCAGCAGTCGGGGGTCCTACAATGAGCAGTTCTTC

J gene: TRBJ2-3
clone size: .
V gene: TRBV27
D gene: TRBD2
CDR3 protein: CASSSTGGYTDTQYF
CDR3 DNA: TGTGCCAGCAGTTCCACGGGGGGTTACACAGATACGCAGTATTTT

J gene: TRBJ1-1
clone size: .
V gene: TRBV15
D gene: TRBD1
CDR3 protein: CATVPGQGVPEAFF
CDR3 DNA: TGTGCCACCGTCCCCGGACAGGGTGTCCCTGAAGCTTTCTTT

J gene: TRBJ2-1
clone size: .
V gene: TRBV30
D gene: TRBD2
CDR3 protein: CAWSVGAGGLNEQFF
CDR3 DNA: TGTGCCTGGAGTGTAGGAGCGGGGGGGCTCAATGAGCAGTTCTTC

J gene: TRBJ2-3
clone size: .
V gene: TRBV14
D gene: .
CDR3 protein: CASSLTGSGTQYF
CDR3 DNA: TGTGCCAGCAGCCTTACGGGGTCGGGTACGCAGTATTTT

J gene: TRBJ1-1
clone size: few
V gene: TRBV5-1
D gene: .
CDR3 protein: CASSPRHGGNTEAFF
CDR3 DNA: TGCGCCAGCAGCCCCCGACATGGGGGCAATACTGAAGCTTTCTTT

J gene: TRBJ2-1
clone size: .
V gene: TRBV7-9
D gene: TRBD2
CDR3 protein: CASSFPGTSVNEQFF
CDR3 DNA: TGTGCCAGCAGCTTCCCCGGGACTAGTGTCAATGAGCAGTTCTTC

J gene: TRBJ2-7
clone size: .
V gene: TRBV30
D gene: .
CDR3 protein: CAWAWAGPTYEQYF
CDR3 DNA: TGTGCCTGGGCGTGGGCAGGGCCGACCTACGAGCAGTACTTC

J gene: TRBJ2-7
clone size: few
V gene: TRBV11-3
D gene: .
CDR3 protein: CASSRGMGEQYF
CDR3 DNA: TGTGCCAGCAGCAGGGGGATGGGGGAGCAGTACTTC

J gene: TRBJ2-1
clone size: many
V gene: TRBV12-5
D gene: TRBD2
CDR3 protein: CASGLVPSGGESNEQFF
CDR3 DNA: TGTGCTAGTGGTTTGGTCCCTTCGGGAGGGGAATCCAATGAGCAGTTCTTC

J gene: TRBJ2-1
clone size: .
V gene: TRBV28
D gene: .
CDR3 protein: CASSLGLAAYNEQFF
CDR3 DNA: TGTGCCAGCAGTTTGGGTTTAGCAGCCTACAATGAGCAGTTCTTC

J gene: TRBJ1-5
clone size: .
V gene: TRBV5-6
D gene: TRBD1
CDR3 protein: CASSLGGQGLGNQPQHF
CDR3 DNA: TGTGCCAGCAGCTTGGGGGGACAGGGGCTTGGCAATCAGCCCCAGCATTTT

J gene: TRBJ1-6
clone size: few
V gene: TRBV20-1
D gene: .
CDR3 protein: CSAYRGHNSPLHF
CDR3 DNA: TGCAGTGCTTACCGGGGCCATAATTCACCCCTCCACTTT

J gene: TRBJ1-2
clone size: .
V gene: TRBV25-1
D gene: .
CDR3 protein: CASSLNKIYGYTF
CDR3 DNA: TGTGCCAGCTCCTTAAACAAGATCTATGGCTACACCTTC

J gene: TRBJ1-2
clone size: .
V gene: TRBV5-1
D gene: .
CDR3 protein: CASSPPAVAYGYTF
CDR3 DNA: TGCGCCAGCAGCCCTCCGGCAGTCGCCTATGGCTACACCTTC

J gene: TRBJ2-1
clone size: few
V gene: TRBV28
D gene: TRBD1
CDR3 protein: CASAGGLEQFF
CDR3 DNA: TGTGCCAGCGCAGGGGGCCTTGAGCAGTTCTTC

J gene: TRBJ1-1
clone size: few
V gene: TRBV28
D gene: .
CDR3 protein: CASSLLPPGRQNTEAFF
CDR3 DNA: TGTGCCAGCAGTTTATTGCCCCCAGGGAGGCAGAACACTGAAGCTTTCTTT

J gene: TRBJ2-7
clone size: many
V gene: TRBV9
D gene: TRBD1
CDR3 protein: CASQDRATYEQYF
CDR3 DNA: TGTGCCAGCCAGGACAGGGCAACCTACGAGCAGTACTTC

J gene: TRBJ2-3
clone size: .
V gene: TRBV20-1
D gene: .
CDR3 protein: CSARVGADTQYF
CDR3 DNA: TGCAGTGCTAGAGTTGGTGCAGATACGCAGTATTTT

J gene: TRBJ2-7
clone size: .
V gene: TRBV5-4
D gene: TRBD2
CDR3 protein: CASSRSGTSMYEQYF
CDR3 DNA: TGTGCCAGCAGCCGCTCCGGGACTAGTATGTACGAGCAGTACTTC

J gene: TRBJ1-5
clone size: .
V gene: TRBV13
D gene: .
CDR3 protein: CASSLYGEHQPQHF
CDR3 DNA: TGTGCCAGCAGCTTATACGGCGAGCATCAGCCCCAGCATTTT

J gene: TRBJ2-5
clone size: .
V gene: TRBV7-9
D gene: TRBD1
CDR3 protein: CASSFPSGTVQETQYF
CDR3 DNA: TGTGCCAGCAGCTTTCCCTCCGGGACAGTACAAGAGACCCAGTACTTC

J gene: TRBJ2-3
clone size: many
V gene: TRBV12-5
D gene: .
CDR3 protein: CASGPAGATDTQYF
CDR3 DNA: TGTGCTAGTGGTCCTGCGGGGGCCACAGATACGCAGTATTTT

J gene: TRBJ2-3
clone size: many
V gene: TRBV10-3
D gene: .
CDR3 protein: CAISGSDTQYF
CDR3 DNA: TGTGCCATCAGTGGGTCCGATACGCAGTATTTT

J gene: TRBJ2-7
clone size: .
V gene: TRBV6-5
D gene: .
CDR3 protein: CASSYDPQRYEQYF
CDR3 DNA: TGTGCCAGCAGTTACGACCCGCAGCGATACGAGCAGTACTTC

J gene: TRBJ2-1
clone size: .
V gene: TRBV20-1
D gene: TRBD2
CDR3 protein: CSARLLAGGSYEQFF
CDR3 DNA: TGCAGTGCTAGACTACTAGCGGGAGGGAGCTATGAGCAGTTCTTC